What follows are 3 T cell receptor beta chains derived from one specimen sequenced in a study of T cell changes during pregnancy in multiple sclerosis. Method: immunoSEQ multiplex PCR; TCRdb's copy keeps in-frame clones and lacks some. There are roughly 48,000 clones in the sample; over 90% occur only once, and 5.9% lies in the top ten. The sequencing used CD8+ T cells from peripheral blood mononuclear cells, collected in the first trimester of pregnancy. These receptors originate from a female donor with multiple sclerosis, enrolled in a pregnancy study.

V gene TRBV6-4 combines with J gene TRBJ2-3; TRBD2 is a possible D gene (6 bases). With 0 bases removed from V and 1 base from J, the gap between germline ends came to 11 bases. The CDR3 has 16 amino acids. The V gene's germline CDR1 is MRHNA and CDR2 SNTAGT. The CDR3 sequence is CASSDSIASGTDTQYF. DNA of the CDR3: TGTGCCAGCAGTGACTCGATAGCTAGCGGCACAGATACGCAGTATTTT.

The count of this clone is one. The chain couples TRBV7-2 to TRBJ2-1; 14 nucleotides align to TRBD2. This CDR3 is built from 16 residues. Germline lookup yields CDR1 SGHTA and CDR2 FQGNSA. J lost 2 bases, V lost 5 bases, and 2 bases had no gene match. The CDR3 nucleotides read TGTGCCAGCAGCCCGGGACTAGCGGGAGCCTACAATGAGCAGTTCTTC. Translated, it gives CASSPGLAGAYNEQFF.

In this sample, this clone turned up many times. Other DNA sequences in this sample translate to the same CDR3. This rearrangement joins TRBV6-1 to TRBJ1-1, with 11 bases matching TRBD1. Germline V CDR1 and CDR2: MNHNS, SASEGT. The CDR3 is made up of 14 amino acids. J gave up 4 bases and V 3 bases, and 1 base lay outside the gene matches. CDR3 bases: TGTGCCAGCAGTGAGGGGACAGGGGGCACTGAAGCTTTCTTT. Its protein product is CASSEGTGGTEAFF.